The T cell receptor (beta chain) under discussion was sequenced for a study of vaccination and CD4 T cells after COVID-19. Study information: Drawing of post-COVID samples took place a median 101 days after diagnosis (range 35 to 161).

A word on this clonotype: Its antigen is not identified.

V gave up 8 bases and J gave up 1 base, with 6 bases separating them. Germline-derived CDR1 and CDR2 are MGHDK and SYGVNS. The CDR3 is 13 amino acids. At the Johns Hopkins FTIC core, DNA taken from cultured CD4+ T cells was sequenced by way of the Oncomine TCR Beta short-read assay. TCRdb reprocessed the PCR reads with MiXCR, giving one entry per CDR3 protein. Counted here are some 15,000 distinct CDR3 sequences, around 57% occurring once; the ten biggest clones make up 11% to 15%. Regarding treatment: roughly ten-day PBMC culture with coronavirus spike peptide pools or control peptides (ViraFEST assay). Positive PCR tests came between March and December 2020, ahead of the US Alpha, Beta and Delta variants. Regarding the study as a whole: In convalescent patients, a median about 90% of reactive clones appeared only post-vaccination. It was found that, in convalescent patients, 304 of 307 vaccine-specific clones were spike mono-reactive.

This receptor was taken from a human donor who had recovered from COVID-19. The sequenced sample consisted of CD4+ T cells from blood, cultured in vitro. This sequence joins TRBV25-1 and TRBJ2-6; D is uncertain. The CDR3 here is CASLESGANVLTF. The CDR3, as DNA: TGTGCCAGCCTTGAATCTGGGGCCAACGTCCTGACTTTC.